The clone carrying this T cell receptor beta chain was observed at least ten times. Germline CDR1 is MGHRA and CDR2 is YSYEKL. The CDR3 has 16 residues. V was pared by 1 base and J by 3 bases, with 13 bases between. This record belongs to a study of PD-L1 blockade in urothelial cancer. Looking at the study overall: Atezolizumab therapy began for patients in 2014, dosed at 1,200 mg intravenously every 3 weeks. Males with bladder-origin urothelial cancer made up twenty-five of 29 patients. Across blood samples, T cells had a median count of approximately 130,000.

Using immunoSEQ multiplex PCR, the repertoire was profiled, and TCRdb retains in-frame clones only, with some absent. This table holds around 57,000 clones, around four fifths found once. Time point indicated: pretreatment peripheral blood. The receptor was derived from a man aged 65 to 85 with urothelial cancer. The rearrangement uses TRBV4-1 and TRBJ2-1, with D uncertain. The sample was PBMCs, taken around atezolizumab (anti-PD-L1) treatment. CDR3 protein: CASSQVDMLVYNEQFF. CDR3 DNA sequence: TGCGCCAGCAGCCAAGTTGACATGTTGGTCTACAATGAGCAGTTCTTC.